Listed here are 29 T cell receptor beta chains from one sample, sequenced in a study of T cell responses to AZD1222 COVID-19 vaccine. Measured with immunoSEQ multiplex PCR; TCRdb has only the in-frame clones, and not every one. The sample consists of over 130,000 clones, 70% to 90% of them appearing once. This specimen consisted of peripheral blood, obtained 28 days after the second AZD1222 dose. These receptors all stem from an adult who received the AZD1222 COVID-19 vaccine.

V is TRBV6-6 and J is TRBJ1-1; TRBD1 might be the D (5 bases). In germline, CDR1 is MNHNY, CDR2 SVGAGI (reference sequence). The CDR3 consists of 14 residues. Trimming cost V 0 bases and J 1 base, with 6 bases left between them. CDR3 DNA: TGTGCCAGCAGTTACTCGGGGGAGAACACTGAAGCTTTCTTT. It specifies CASSYSGENTEAFF.

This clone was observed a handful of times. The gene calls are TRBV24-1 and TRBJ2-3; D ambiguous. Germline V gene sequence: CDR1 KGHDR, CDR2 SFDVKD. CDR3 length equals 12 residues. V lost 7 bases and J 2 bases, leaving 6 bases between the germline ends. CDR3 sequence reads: CATRSATDTQYF. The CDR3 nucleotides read TGTGCCACCAGGTCAGCCACAGATACGCAGTATTTT.

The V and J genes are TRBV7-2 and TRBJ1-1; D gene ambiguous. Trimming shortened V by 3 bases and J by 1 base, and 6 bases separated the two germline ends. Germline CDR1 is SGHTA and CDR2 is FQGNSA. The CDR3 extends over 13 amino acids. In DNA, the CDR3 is TGTGCCAGCAGCTTTCAGGCGAACACTGAAGCTTTCTTT. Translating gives CASSFQANTEAFF.

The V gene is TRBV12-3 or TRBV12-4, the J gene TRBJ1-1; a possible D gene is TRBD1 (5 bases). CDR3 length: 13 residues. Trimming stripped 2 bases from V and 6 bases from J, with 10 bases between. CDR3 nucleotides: TGTGCCAGCAGTTTACGCCAACAGGCTGAAGCTTTCTTT. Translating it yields CASSLRQQAEAFF.

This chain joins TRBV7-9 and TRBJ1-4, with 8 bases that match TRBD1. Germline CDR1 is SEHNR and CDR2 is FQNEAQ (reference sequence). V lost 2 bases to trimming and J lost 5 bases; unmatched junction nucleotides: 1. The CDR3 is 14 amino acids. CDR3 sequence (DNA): TGTGCCAGCAGCTTAACAGGGGGGAATGAAAAACTGTTTTTT. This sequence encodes CASSLTGGNEKLFF. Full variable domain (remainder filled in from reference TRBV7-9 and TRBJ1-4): DTGVSQNPRHKITKRGQNVTFRCDPISEHNRLYWYRQTLGQGPEFLTYFQNEAQLEKSRLLSDRFSAERPKGSFSTLEIQRTEQGDSAMYLCASSLTGGNEKLFFGSGTQLSVL.

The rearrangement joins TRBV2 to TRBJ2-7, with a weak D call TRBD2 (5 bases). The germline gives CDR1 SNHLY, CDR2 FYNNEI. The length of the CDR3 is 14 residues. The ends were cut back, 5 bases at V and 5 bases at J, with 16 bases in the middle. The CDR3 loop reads CASSKLGSAHEQYF. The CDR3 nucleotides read TGTGCCAGCAGTAAACTAGGATCCGCCCACGAGCAGTACTTC.

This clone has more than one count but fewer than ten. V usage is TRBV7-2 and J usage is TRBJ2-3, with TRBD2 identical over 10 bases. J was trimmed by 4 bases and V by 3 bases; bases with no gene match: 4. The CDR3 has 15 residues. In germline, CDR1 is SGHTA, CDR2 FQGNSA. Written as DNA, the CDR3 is TGTGCCAGCAGCTTGCTAGCGGGGGAACCAGATACGCAGTATTTT. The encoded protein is CASSLLAGEPDTQYF. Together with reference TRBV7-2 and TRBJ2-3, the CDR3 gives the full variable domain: GAGVSQSPSNKVTEKGKDVELRCDPISGHTALYWYRQSLGQGLEFLIYFQGNSAPDKSGLPSDRFSAERTGGSVSTLTIQRTQQEDSAVYLCASSLLAGEPDTQYFGPGTRLTVL.

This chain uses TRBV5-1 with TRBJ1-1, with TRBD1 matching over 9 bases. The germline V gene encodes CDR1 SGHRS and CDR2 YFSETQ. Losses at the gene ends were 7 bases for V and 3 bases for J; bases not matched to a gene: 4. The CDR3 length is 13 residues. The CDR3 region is CASFRDRDTEAFF. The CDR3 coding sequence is TGCGCCAGCTTCCGGGACAGGGACACTGAAGCTTTCTTT.

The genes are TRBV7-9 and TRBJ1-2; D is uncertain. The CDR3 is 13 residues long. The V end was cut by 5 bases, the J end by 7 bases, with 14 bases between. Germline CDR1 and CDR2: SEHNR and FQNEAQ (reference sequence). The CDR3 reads CASSQSAGGGYTF. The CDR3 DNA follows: TGTGCCAGCAGCCAATCGGCAGGTGGTGGCTACACCTTC.

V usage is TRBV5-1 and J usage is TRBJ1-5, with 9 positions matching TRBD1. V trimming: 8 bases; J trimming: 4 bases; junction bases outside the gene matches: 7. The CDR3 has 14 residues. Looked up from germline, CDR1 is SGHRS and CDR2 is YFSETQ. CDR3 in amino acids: CARYGTGINQPQHF. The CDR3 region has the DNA TGCGCCAGATACGGGACAGGGATTAATCAGCCCCAGCATTTT.

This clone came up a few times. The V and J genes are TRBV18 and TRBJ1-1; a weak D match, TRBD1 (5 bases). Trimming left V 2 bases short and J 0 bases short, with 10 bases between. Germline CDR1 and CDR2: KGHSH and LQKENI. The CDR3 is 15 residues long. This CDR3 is CASSPIQGLNTEAFF. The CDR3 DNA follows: TGTGCCAGCTCACCAATTCAGGGTTTGAACACTGAAGCTTTCTTT.

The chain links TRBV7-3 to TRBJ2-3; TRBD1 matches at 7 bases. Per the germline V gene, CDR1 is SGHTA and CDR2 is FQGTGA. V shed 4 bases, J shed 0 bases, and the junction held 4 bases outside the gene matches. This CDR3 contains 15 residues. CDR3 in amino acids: CASSSSRGSTDTQYF. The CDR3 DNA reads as TGTGCCAGCAGCTCATCCAGGGGGAGCACAGATACGCAGTATTTT.

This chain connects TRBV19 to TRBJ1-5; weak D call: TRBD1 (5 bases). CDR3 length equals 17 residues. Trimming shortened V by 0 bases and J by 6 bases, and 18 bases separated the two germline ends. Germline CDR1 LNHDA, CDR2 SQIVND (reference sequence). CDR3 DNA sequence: TGTGCCAGTAGTATAGAGGATTCAATAGGACAATCTCAGCCCCAGCATTTT. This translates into CASSIEDSIGQSQPQHF. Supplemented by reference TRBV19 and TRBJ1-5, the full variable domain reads DGGITQSPKYLFRKEGQNVTLSCEQNLNHDAMYWYRQDPGQGLRLIYYSQIVNDFQKGDIAEGYSVSREKKESFPLTVTSAQKNPTAFYLCASSIEDSIGQSQPQHFGDGTRLSIL.

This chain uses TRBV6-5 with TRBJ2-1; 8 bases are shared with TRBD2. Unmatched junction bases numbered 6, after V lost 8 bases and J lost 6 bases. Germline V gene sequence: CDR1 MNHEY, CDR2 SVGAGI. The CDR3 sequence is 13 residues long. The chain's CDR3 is CASGGRYANEQFF. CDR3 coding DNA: TGTGCCAGCGGCGGGAGGTACGCCAATGAGCAGTTCTTC.

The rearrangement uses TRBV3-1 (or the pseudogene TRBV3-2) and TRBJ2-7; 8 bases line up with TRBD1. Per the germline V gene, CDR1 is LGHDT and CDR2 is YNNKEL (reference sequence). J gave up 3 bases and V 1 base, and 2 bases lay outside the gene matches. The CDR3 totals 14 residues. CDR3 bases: TGTGCCAGCAGCCAAGGGGACAGGATCTACGAGCAGTACTTC. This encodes CASSQGDRIYEQYF.

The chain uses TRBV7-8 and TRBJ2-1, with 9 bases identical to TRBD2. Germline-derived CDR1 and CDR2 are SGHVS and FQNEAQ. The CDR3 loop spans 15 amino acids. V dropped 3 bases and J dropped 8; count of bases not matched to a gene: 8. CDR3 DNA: TGTGCCAGCAGCTTCGATACTAGCGGGCGAGATGAGCAGTTCTTC. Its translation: CASSFDTSGRDEQFF.

CDR3 bases: TGTGCCTGGAGGGTGCTACTACGAAACTACGAGCAGTACTTC. It specifies CAWRVLLRNYEQYF. The chain joins TRBV30 to TRBJ2-7, with D uncertain. This CDR3 is built from 14 residues. Germline assignment: CDR1 GTSNPN and CDR2 SVGIG (reference sequence). V lost 3 bases and J 3 bases, leaving 15 bases between the germline ends.

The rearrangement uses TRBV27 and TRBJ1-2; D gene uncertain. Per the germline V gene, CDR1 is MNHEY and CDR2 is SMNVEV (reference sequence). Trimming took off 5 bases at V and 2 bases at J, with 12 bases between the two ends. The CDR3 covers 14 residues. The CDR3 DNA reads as TGTGCCAGCAGTAGTGTCTCCTTGAACTATGGCTACACCTTC. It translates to CASSSVSLNYGYTF.

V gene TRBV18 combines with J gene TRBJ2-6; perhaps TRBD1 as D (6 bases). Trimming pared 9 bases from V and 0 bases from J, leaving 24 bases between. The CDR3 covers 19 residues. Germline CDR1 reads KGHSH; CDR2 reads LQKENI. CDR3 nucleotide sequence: TGTGCCAGTGCCCGAGCTCGGGACACTGGAGGCTCTGGGGCCAACGTCCTGACTTTC. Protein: CASARARDTGGSGANVLTF.

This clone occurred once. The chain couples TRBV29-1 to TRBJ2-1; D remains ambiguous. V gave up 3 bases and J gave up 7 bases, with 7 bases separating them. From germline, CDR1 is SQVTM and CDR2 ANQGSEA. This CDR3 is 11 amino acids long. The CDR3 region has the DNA TGCAGCGTTGAGCTATTGAATGAGCAGTTCTTC. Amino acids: CSVELLNEQFF.

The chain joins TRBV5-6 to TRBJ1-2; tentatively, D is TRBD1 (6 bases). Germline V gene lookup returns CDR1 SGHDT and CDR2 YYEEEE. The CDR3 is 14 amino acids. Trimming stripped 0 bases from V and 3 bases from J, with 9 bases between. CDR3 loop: CASSLAGADYGYTF. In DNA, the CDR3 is TGTGCCAGCAGCTTGGCAGGGGCTGACTATGGCTACACCTTC.

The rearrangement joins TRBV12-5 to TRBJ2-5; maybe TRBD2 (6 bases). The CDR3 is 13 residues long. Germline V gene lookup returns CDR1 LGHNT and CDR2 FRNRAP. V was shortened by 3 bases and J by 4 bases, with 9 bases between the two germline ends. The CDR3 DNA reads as TGTGCTAGTGGTTTAGCGGAGGGAGAGACCCAGTACTTC. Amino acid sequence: CASGLAEGETQYF.

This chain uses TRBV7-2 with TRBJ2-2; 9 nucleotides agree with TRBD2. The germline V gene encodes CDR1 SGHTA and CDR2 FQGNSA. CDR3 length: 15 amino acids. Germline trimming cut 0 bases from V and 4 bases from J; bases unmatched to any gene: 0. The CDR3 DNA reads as TGTGCCAGCAGCTTAGCGCGGGGGGGCACCGGGGAGCTGTTTTTT. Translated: CASSLARGGTGELFF. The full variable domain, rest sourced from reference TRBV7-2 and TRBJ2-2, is GAGVSQSPSNKVTEKGKDVELRCDPISGHTALYWYRQSLGQGLEFLIYFQGNSAPDKSGLPSDRFSAERTGGSVSTLTIQRTQQEDSAVYLCASSLARGGTGELFFGEGSRLTVL.

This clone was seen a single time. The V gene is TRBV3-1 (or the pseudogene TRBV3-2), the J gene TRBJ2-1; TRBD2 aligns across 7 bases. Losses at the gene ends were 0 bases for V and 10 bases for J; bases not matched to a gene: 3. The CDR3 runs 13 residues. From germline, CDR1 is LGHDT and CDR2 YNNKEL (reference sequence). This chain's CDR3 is CASSQESSGEQFF. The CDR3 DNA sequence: TGTGCCAGCAGCCAAGAATCTAGCGGCGAGCAGTTCTTC.

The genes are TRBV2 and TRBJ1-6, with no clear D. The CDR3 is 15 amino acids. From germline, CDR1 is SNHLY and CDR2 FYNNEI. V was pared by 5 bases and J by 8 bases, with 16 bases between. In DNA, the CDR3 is TGTGCCAGCAGTCAAGACCCCCGCTCCTATTCACCCCTCCACTTT. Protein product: CASSQDPRSYSPLHF.

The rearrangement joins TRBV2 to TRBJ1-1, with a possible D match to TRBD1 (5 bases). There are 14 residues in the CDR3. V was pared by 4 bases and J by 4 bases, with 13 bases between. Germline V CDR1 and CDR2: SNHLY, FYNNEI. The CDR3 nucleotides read TGTGCCAGCAGTGTCGGCAGGGAGGGCACTGAAGCTTTCTTT. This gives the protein CASSVGREGTEAFF.

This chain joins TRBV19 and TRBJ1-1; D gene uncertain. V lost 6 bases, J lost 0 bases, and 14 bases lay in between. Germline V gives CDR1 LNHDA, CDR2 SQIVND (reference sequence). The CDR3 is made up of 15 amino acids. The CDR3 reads CASRDSSPVNTEAFF. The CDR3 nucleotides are TGTGCCAGTAGAGACTCCAGCCCGGTGAACACTGAAGCTTTCTTT.

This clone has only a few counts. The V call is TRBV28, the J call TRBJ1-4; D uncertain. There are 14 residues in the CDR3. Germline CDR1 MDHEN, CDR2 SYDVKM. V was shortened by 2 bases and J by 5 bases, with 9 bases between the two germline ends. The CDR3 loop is CASSLAPRNEKLFF. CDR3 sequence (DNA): TGTGCCAGCAGTTTAGCCCCGAGAAATGAAAAACTGTTTTTT.

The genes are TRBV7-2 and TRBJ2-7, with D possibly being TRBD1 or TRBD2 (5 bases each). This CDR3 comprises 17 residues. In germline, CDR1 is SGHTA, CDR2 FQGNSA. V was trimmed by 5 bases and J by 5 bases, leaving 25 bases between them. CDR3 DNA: TGTGCCAGCAGCCGTCGTCAACTAGGGGACGGGGCGGACGAGCAGTACTTC. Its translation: CASSRRQLGDGADEQYF.